These 16 T cell receptor beta chains were sequenced from one sample in a study of metastatic and nonmetastatic thyroid tumors. All patients reached thyroid surgery having received no treatment beforehand. With MiXCR, TCRdb reprocessed the PCR reads. The sample has tens of thousands of clones; roughly 45% are singletons. Sequencing was done on a sample of tumor tissue. These receptors all come from a male donor with papillary thyroid cancer or a benign thyroid nodule (not recorded which). Some clones in this sample may be carry-over from other donors' samples.

The gene calls are TRBV12-3 or TRBV12-4 and TRBJ1-2; 7 positions agree with TRBD1. The CDR3 loop spans 12 amino acids. Trimming took 6 bases from V and 8 from J; bases not matched to a gene: 6. The CDR3 DNA sequence: TGTGCCAGCAGCAGACAGGGCGGCGGCTACACCTTC. This translates into CASSRQGGGYTF.

This clone has a handful of counts. V and J are TRBV12-3 or TRBV12-4 and TRBJ2-7, with 7 bases that match TRBD2. The V segment lost 7 bases and the J segment 7 bases; nucleotides outside the gene matches: 22. The CDR3 loop spans 17 amino acids. As DNA, the CDR3 is TGTGCCAGCACCGAGGGAGGGTCGGGACGGCACCCTGGGGAGCAGTACTTC. Residues: CASTEGGSGRHPGEQYF.

Only a few counts were recorded for this clone. Here the CDR3 reads CASSTGVATNEKLFF. CDR3 in DNA: TGTGCCAGCAGTACGGGGGTTGCAACTAATGAAAAACTGTTTTTT. The J gene is TRBJ1-4, the V gene TRBV9; D possibly corresponds to TRBD1 (5 bases). Germline V gene data show CDR1 as SGDLS and CDR2 as YYNGEE. V was clipped by 5 bases and J by 0 bases, with 11 bases between them. The CDR3 has 15 amino acids.

This clone was seen once. V and J are TRBV4-3 and TRBJ1-5, with D unresolved. There are 15 residues in the CDR3. V was clipped by 4 bases and J by 1 base, with 11 bases between them. CDR1 is LGHNA and CDR2 is YSLEER in the germline V gene. The DNA for the CDR3 is TGCGCCAGCAGCCCCAGTTCCCTAAGCAATCAGCCCCAGCATTTT. As protein: CASSPSSLSNQPQHF.

This clone is a singleton in its sample. The V gene is TRBV11-1, the J gene TRBJ2-7; 11 nucleotides line up with TRBD2. V lost 2 bases, J lost 9 bases, and 21 bases stayed unmatched. The CDR3 sequence is 19 residues long. Germline V gene data show CDR1 as SGHAT and CDR2 as FQDESV (reference sequence). The CDR3 reads CASSLTRLGLAASQEGQYF. The CDR3 DNA reads as TGTGCCAGCAGCTTAACCCGGCTGGGACTAGCGGCGAGCCAGGAGGGGCAGTACTTC.

Notes on this clone: The junction does not match germline at one end; this may be a read error. The chain carries TRBV4-1 and TRBJ2-1; D remains unclear. CDR3 length: 11 residues. Germline V gives CDR1 MGHRA, CDR2 YSYEKL. The CDR3 nucleotides read TGCGCCAGCAGCCATGTTTCGCAACCCGTCTTC. This gives the protein CASSHVSQPVF.

This clone ranks as large. The chain recombines TRBV5-1 with TRBJ1-2; TRBD1 aligns across 9 bases. The CDR3 consists of 14 residues. V was clipped by 6 bases and J by 2 bases; unmatched bases: 5. CDR1 is SGHRS and CDR2 is YFSETQ in the germline V gene. The CDR3 DNA is TGCGCCAGCAATCCTACAGGGGGCAACTATGGCTACACCTTC. Protein sequence: CASNPTGGNYGYTF.

CDR3 nucleotides: TGTGCCAGCAGCGGGACTCATGGGCGAGGCACCGGGGAGCTGTTTTTT. This sequence encodes CASSGTHGRGTGELFF. The rearrangement joins TRBV3-1 to TRBJ2-2; the D gene is possibly TRBD2 (6 bases). There are 16 residues in the CDR3. Looked up from germline, CDR1 is LGHDT and CDR2 is YNNKEL (reference sequence). Between the trimmed V and J ends, which lost 5 bases and 4 bases, there was a span of 17 bases.

The chain employs TRBV7-2 and TRBJ2-3; 7 bases map to TRBD1. V gave up 4 bases and J gave up 4 bases; unmatched junction bases: 5. Germline CDR1 reads SGHTA; CDR2 reads FQGNSA. The CDR3 has 14 amino acids. CDR3 protein: CASSSQGTPDTQYF. Written as DNA, the CDR3 is TGTGCCAGCAGCTCACAGGGGACGCCAGATACGCAGTATTTT. Variable domain in full (rest from reference TRBV7-2 and TRBJ2-3): GAGVSQSPSNKVTEKGKDVELRCDPISGHTALYWYRQSLGQGLEFLIYFQGNSAPDKSGLPSDRFSAERTGGSVSTLTIQRTQQEDSAVYLCASSSQGTPDTQYFGPGTRLTVL.

This clone was counted between two and nine times. Compared with germline, one end of the junction differs, possibly owing to a read error. The V call is TRBV25-1, the J call TRBJ1-1; TRBD1 might be the D (6 bases). Germline assignment: CDR1 MGHDK and CDR2 SYGVNS. This CDR3 has 13 amino acids. The CDR3 loop is CDSSAGVHTEAFF. The CDR3 region has the DNA TGTGACAGCAGTGCAGGGGTCCACACTGAGGCTTTCTTT.

The rearrangement joins TRBV11-3 to TRBJ2-7; 9 positions match TRBD2. Germline V gene lookup returns CDR1 SGHNT and CDR2 YENEEA. The trim removed 5 bases at V and 2 bases at J, leaving 4 bases unmatched. The CDR3 runs 14 residues. The CDR3 sequence is CASSSGRQTYEQYF. The CDR3 coding sequence is TGTGCCAGCAGCAGCGGGAGGCAGACCTACGAGCAGTACTTC.

The genes are TRBV6-2 or TRBV6-3 and TRBJ2-7, with 9 positions matching TRBD1. CDR3 length: 20 residues. Trimming at V came to 5 bases and at J to 6 bases, leaving 26 bases not matched to a gene. Germline CDR1 MNHEY, CDR2 SVGEGT. The CDR3 DNA sequence: TGTGCCAGCAGTCGCGCCTACGGGACAGGGATTGAGCGAATTAGCGGCGAGCAGTACTTC. It translates to CASSRAYGTGIERISGEQYF.

J is TRBJ2-7 and V is TRBV9, with TRBD2 matching over 12 bases. Germline V gene lookup returns CDR1 SGDLS and CDR2 YYNGEE. V lost 3 bases and J lost 3; bases outside the gene matches: 10. This CDR3 region has 17 residues. The CDR3 sequence is CASSARDGLAGNYEQYF. The DNA of the CDR3 is TGTGCCAGCAGCGCGAGAGATGGACTAGCGGGAAACTACGAGCAGTACTTC.

The J gene is TRBJ1-6, the V gene TRBV27; D is undetermined. Between the trimmed V and J ends, which lost 2 bases and 7 bases, there was a span of 6 bases. This CDR3 spans 13 amino acids. Germline CDR1 reads MNHEY; CDR2 reads SMNVEV (reference sequence). CDR3 in amino acids: CASSLIGNSPLHF. The CDR3 DNA reads as TGTGCCAGCAGTTTAATAGGGAATTCACCCCTCCACTTT.

The chain carries TRBV20-1 and TRBJ2-7; TRBD2 aligns across 8 bases. The CDR3 is made up of 16 amino acids. V was clipped by 1 base and J by 3 bases; unmatched bases: 11. Germline lookup yields CDR1 DFQATT and CDR2 SNEGSKA (reference sequence). The CDR3 spells CSARGREVLDRYEQYF. The CDR3 DNA follows: TGCAGTGCTAGAGGGCGGGAGGTCCTTGATCGCTACGAGCAGTACTTC.

The CDR3 sequence is CASSLGPQRYYEQYF. Written as DNA, the CDR3 is TGTGCCAGCAGCTTAGGTCCGCAGCGGTATTACGAGCAGTACTTC. V is TRBV5-5 and J is TRBJ2-7, with a tentative D call TRBD2 (5 bases). Germline CDR1 reads SGHKS; CDR2 reads YYEKEE (reference sequence). V was shortened by 2 bases and J by 4 bases, with 16 bases between the two germline ends. This CDR3 is 15 amino acids long.